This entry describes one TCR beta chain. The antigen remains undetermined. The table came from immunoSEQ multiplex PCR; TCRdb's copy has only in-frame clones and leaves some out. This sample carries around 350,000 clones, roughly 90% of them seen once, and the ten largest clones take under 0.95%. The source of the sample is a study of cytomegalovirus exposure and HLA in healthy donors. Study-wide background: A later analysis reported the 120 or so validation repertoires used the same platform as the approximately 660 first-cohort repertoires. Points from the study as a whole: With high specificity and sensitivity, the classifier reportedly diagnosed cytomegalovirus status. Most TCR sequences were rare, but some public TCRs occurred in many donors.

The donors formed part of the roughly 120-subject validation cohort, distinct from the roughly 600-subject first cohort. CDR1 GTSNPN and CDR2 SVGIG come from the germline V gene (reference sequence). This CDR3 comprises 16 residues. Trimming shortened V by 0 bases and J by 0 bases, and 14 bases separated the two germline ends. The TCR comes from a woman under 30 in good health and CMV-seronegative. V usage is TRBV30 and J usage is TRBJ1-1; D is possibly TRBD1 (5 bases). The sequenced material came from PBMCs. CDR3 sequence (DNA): TGTGCCTGGAGTGTAGGGACGGGAGTTATGAACACTGAAGCTTTCTTT. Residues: CAWSVGTGVMNTEAFF.